The T cell receptor beta chain described here comes from a study of CD8+CD57+ T cells in acquired aplastic anemia. Whole-study context: Across the sorted CD4+ and CD8+ cells, DNA amounts averaged about 3.2 ug.

Patients chosen for sequencing had CD8+CD57+ cells that had expanded, as shown by flow cytometry. This clonotype occurred many times. The CDR3 is 14 amino acids. Germline V gene data show CDR1 as SGHRS and CDR2 as YFSETQ. Trimming at V came to 4 bases and at J to 4 bases, leaving 5 bases not matched to a gene. The template used for profiling TCR beta VDJ and CDR3 was genomic DNA. MiXCR, applied by TCRdb to the reads, yields one record per CDR3 protein. The sample records some 160,000 distinct CDR3 sequences, less than 60% being singletons. The V gene is TRBV5-1, the J gene TRBJ1-2; 9 bases agree with TRBD1. The source is a human donor with aplastic anemia. Specimen: sorted CD4+, CD8+, or CD8+CD57+ T cells (not recorded which) from PBMCs. The CDR3 sequence: CASSPEDRGYGYTF. CDR3 nucleotide sequence: TGCGCCAGCAGCCCGGAGGACAGGGGCTATGGCTACACCTTC.